The 17 T cell receptor beta chains below all came from one sample that was sequenced in a study of control samples from healthy donors and cancer patients. Profiling relied on immunoSEQ multiplex PCR, and the TCRdb table lists in-frame clones only, not all of them. Of 85,000 to 100,000 clones listed, approximately 95% were seen once; the top ten hold approximately 7.9%. The sequenced material came from blood. The origin of the receptors is a man between 18 and 35 years old in good health.

The chain is built from TRBV5-1 and TRBJ2-3; D remains ambiguous. The germline V gene has CDR1 SGHRS and CDR2 YFSETQ. The CDR3 runs to 13 residues. The V end lost 4 bases, the J end lost 2 bases, and 8 bases lay between the germline ends. The CDR3 sequence is CASSGQPTDTQYF. The CDR3 DNA reads TGCGCCAGCAGCGGGCAGCCCACAGATACGCAGTATTTT.

Only one count was recorded for this clone. J is TRBJ1-1 and V is TRBV7-2; perhaps TRBD1 as D (5 bases). Germline assignment: CDR1 SGHTA and CDR2 FQGNSA. The CDR3 contains 13 residues. Trimming cost V 8 bases and J 5 bases, with 15 bases left between them. The CDR3 protein is CASEGLSGTEAFF. DNA of the CDR3: TGTGCCAGCGAAGGGCTTTCAGGGACTGAAGCTTTCTTT.

J is TRBJ1-1 and V is TRBV12-3 or TRBV12-4, with D perhaps TRBD1 (6 bases). Trimming left V 5 bases short and J 9 bases short, with 13 bases between. This CDR3 contains 12 residues. CDR3 DNA: TGTGCCAGCAGTACCCAGGGGTCCCAAGCTTTCTTT. It is translated as CASSTQGSQAFF.

The V call is TRBV6-5, the J call TRBJ1-2; D not certain. The CDR3 length is 14 residues. Trimming left V 7 bases short and J 5 bases short, with 17 bases between. Germline V lookup: CDR1 MNHEY, CDR2 SVGAGI. CDR3: CASMKERAGYGYTF. CDR3 bases: TGTGCCAGCATGAAGGAGAGGGCGGGGTATGGCTACACCTTC.

J is TRBJ1-5 and V is TRBV7-2; 7 positions agree with TRBD1. V was pared by 5 bases and J by 3 bases, with 7 bases of the junction left unmatched. Per the germline V gene, CDR1 is SGHTA and CDR2 is FQGNSA. The CDR3 consists of 15 residues. CDR3 amino acids: CASSLDQGVNQPQHF. As DNA, the CDR3 is TGTGCCAGCAGCCTTGACCAGGGGGTCAATCAGCCCCAGCATTTT.

V is TRBV27 and J is TRBJ2-7; D unresolved. The germline V gene has CDR1 MNHEY and CDR2 SMNVEV (reference sequence). The CDR3 is 14 amino acids. The germline V and J ends were trimmed by 5 bases and 0 bases, with 11 bases remaining between them. The CDR3 DNA sequence: TGTGCCAGCAGTACGACTGGATTCTCCTACGAGCAGTACTTC. Amino acid sequence: CASSTTGFSYEQYF.

CDR3 nucleotide sequence: TGTGCCAGCAGCTTAGAGGGGGCTAGCTCCTACAATGAGCAGTTCTTC. The encoded protein is CASSLEGASSYNEQFF. This chain connects TRBV7-6 to TRBJ2-1; TRBD1 matches 7 bases. With 1 base clipped from V and 0 bases from J, the junction kept 3 bases outside the gene matches. The CDR3 covers 16 residues. Germline V gives CDR1 SGHVS, CDR2 FNYEAQ.

V is TRBV10-3 and J is TRBJ2-1, with D hard to call. CDR1 and CDR2 from the germline V gene are ENHRY and SYGVKD. This CDR3 is 15 amino acids long. Trimming took 1 base from V and 5 from J, leaving 12 bases between them. CDR3 sequence (DNA): TGTGCCATCAGTGAGTATCAAGCTGTCGACAATGAGCAGTTCTTC. As protein: CAISEYQAVDNEQFF.

This clone was counted only a few times. The chain couples TRBV19 to TRBJ1-5; a possible D gene is TRBD1 (5 bases). The germline gives CDR1 LNHDA, CDR2 SQIVND (reference sequence). The CDR3 is 15 residues long. Trimming removed 6 bases from V and 2 bases from J, with 14 bases in between. CDR3 DNA sequence: TGTGCCAGTAGATGGGTGGGGGACGGCAATCAGCCCCAGCATTTT. It specifies CASRWVGDGNQPQHF.

V gene TRBV29-1 combines with J gene TRBJ2-2; tentatively, D is TRBD2 (5 bases). Deletions cut 6 bases from V and 4 bases from J, with 15 bases between. CDR1 is SQVTM and CDR2 is ANQGSEA in the germline V gene. The CDR3 totals 14 residues. CDR3: CSVRGSAITGELFF. Written as DNA, the CDR3 is TGCAGCGTCAGAGGGAGTGCGATCACCGGGGAGCTGTTTTTT.

The V gene is TRBV11-2, the J gene TRBJ1-2, with D perhaps TRBD1 (6 bases). Germline loops: CDR1 SGHAT, CDR2 FQNNGV. CDR3 length: 15 residues. Trimming removed 0 bases from V and 8 bases from J, with 16 bases in between. The CDR3 loop is CASSLDPTGRRGYTF. The CDR3 coding sequence is TGTGCCAGCAGCTTAGATCCGACAGGTCGTAGGGGCTACACCTTC.

The CDR3 DNA is TGTGCCAGCAGTTTAGGCTCGGCTGCCTACGAGCAGTACTTC. Its protein product is CASSLGSAAYEQYF. The chain uses TRBV27 and TRBJ2-7; D is uncertain. The germline V gene has CDR1 MNHEY and CDR2 SMNVEV (reference sequence). This CDR3 contains 14 residues. With 2 bases removed from V and 2 bases from J, the gap between germline ends came to 10 bases.

The chain is built from TRBV18 and TRBJ2-7; TRBD1 agrees at 7 bases. The CDR3 length is 15 residues. The germline gives CDR1 KGHSH, CDR2 LQKENI. V lost 6 bases, J lost 0 bases, and 8 bases stayed unmatched. The CDR3 loop reads CASSLTGTVSYEQYF. Here the CDR3 DNA reads TGTGCCAGCTCCCTCACAGGGACAGTCTCCTACGAGCAGTACTTC.

The chain links TRBV5-5 to TRBJ1-1, with 7 bases aligning to TRBD1. The germline CDR1 and CDR2 sequences are SGHKS and YYEKEE (reference sequence). CDR3 size: 15 residues. The J segment lost 4 bases and the V segment lost 0 bases, leaving 6 bases of the junction unmatched. CDR3 residues: CASSLELQGLTEAFF. In DNA, the CDR3 is TGTGCCAGCAGCTTGGAATTACAGGGGCTCACTGAAGCTTTCTTT.

The gene calls are TRBV30 and TRBJ1-5, with D maybe TRBD1 (5 bases). CDR3 length equals 14 residues. Trimming cost V 0 bases and J 6 bases, with 12 bases left between them. Germline V gives CDR1 GTSNPN, CDR2 SVGIG (reference sequence). The CDR3: CAWSVRRVGQPQHF. CDR3 sequence (DNA): TGTGCCTGGAGTGTACGCAGGGTGGGTCAGCCCCAGCATTTT.

The chain links TRBV7-9 to TRBJ1-3; a possible D gene is TRBD1 (5 bases). The germline CDR1 and CDR2 sequences are SEHNR and FQNEAQ (reference sequence). This CDR3 region has 13 residues. Trimming took 10 bases from V and 4 from J, leaving 14 bases between them. As DNA, the CDR3 is TGTGCCAACCTGGGGACGTCGGGAAACACCATATATTTT. This encodes CANLGTSGNTIYF.

The chain recombines TRBV9 with TRBJ2-1; no firm D call. Trimming pared 3 bases from V and 1 base from J, leaving 8 bases between. This CDR3 has 14 amino acids. CDR1 is SGDLS and CDR2 is YYNGEE in the germline V gene. The CDR3 region has the DNA TGTGCCAGCAGCGCTCAGCATTCCTACAATGAGCAGTTCTTC. It specifies CASSAQHSYNEQFF.